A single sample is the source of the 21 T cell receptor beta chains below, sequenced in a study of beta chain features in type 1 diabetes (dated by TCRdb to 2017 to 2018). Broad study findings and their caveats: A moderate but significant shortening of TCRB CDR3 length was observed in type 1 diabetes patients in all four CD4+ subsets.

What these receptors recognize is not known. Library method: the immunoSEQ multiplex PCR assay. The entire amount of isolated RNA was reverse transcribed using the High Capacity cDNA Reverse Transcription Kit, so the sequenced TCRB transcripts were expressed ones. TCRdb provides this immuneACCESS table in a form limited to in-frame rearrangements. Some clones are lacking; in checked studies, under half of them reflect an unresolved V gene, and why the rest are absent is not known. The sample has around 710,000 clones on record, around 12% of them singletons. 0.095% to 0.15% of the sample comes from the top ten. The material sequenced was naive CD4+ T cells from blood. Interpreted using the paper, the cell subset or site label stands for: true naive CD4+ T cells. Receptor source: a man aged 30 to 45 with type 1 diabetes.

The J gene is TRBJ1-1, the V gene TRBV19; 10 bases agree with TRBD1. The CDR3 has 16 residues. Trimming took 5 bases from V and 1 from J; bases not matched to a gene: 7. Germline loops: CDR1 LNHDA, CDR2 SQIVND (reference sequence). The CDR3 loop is CASSPGTGVPNTEAFF. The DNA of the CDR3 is TGTGCCAGTAGTCCTGGGACAGGGGTCCCGAACACTGAAGCTTTCTTT.

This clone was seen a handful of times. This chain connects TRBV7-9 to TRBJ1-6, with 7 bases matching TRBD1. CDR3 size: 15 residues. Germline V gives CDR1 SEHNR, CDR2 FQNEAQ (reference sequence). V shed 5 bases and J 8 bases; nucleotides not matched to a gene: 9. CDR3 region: CASSPRTGGDSPLHF. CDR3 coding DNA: TGTGCCAGCAGCCCCAGGACAGGTGGAGATTCACCCCTCCACTTT.

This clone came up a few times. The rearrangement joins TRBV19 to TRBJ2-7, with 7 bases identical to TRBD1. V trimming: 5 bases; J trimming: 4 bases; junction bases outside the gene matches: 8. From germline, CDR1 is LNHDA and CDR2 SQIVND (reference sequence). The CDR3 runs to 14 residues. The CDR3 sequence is CASSLRTGSYEQYF. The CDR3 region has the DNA TGTGCCAGTAGTTTACGGACAGGAAGTTACGAGCAGTACTTC.

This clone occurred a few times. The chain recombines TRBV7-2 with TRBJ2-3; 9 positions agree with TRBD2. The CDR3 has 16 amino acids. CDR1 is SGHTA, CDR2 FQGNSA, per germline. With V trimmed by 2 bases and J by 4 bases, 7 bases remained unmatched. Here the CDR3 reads CASSLSTAGGSDTQYF. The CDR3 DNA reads TGTGCCAGCAGCTTATCTACGGCGGGGGGGTCAGATACGCAGTATTTT.

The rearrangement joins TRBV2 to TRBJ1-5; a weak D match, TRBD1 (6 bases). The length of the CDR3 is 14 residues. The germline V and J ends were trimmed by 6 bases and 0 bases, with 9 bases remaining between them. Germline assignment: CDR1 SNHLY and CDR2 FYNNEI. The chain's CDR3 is CASRTGYSNQPQHF. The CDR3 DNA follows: TGTGCCAGCAGGACAGGTTATAGCAATCAGCCCCAGCATTTT.

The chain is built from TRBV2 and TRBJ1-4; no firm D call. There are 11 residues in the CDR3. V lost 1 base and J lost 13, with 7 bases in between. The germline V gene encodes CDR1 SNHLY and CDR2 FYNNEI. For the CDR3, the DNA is TGTGCCAGCAGTGAAGGCACTGGACTGTTTTTT. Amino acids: CASSEGTGLFF.

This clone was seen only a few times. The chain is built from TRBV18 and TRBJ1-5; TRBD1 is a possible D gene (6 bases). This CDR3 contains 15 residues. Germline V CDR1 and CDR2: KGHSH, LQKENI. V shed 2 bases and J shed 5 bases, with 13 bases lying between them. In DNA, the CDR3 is TGTGCCAGCTCACCAACGACAGGCAGTGATCAGCCCCAGCATTTT. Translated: CASSPTTGSDQPQHF.

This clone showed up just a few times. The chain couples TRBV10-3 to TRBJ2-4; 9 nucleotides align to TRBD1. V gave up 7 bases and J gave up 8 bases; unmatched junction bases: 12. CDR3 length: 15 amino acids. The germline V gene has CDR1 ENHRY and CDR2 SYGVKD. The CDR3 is CAIKMGQGEEDIQYF. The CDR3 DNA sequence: TGTGCCATCAAAATGGGACAGGGAGAGGAAGACATTCAGTACTTC.

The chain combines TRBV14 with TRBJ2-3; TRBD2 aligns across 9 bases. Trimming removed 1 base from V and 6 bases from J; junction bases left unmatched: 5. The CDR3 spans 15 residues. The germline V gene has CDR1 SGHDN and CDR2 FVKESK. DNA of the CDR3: TGTGCCAGCAGCCAAGTTGGCGGGGGGGCGGATACGCAGTATTTT. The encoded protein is CASSQVGGGADTQYF.

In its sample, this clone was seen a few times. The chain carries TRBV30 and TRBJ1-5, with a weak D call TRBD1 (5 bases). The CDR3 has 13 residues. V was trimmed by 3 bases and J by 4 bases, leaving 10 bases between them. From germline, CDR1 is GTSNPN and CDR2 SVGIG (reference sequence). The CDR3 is CAWRGGGNQPQHF. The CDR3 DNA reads TGTGCCTGGAGGGGCGGGGGGAATCAGCCCCAGCATTTT. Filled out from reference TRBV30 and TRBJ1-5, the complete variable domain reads SQTIHQWPATLVQPVGSPLSLECTVEGTSNPNLYWYRQAAGRGLQLLFYSVGIGQISSEVPQNLSASRPQDRQFILSSKKLLLSDSGFYLCAWRGGGNQPQHFGDGTRLSIL.

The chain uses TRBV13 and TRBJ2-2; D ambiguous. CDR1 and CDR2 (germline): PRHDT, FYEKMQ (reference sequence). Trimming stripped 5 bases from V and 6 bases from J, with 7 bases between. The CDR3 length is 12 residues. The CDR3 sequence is CASSPAPGELFF. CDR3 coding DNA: TGTGCCAGCAGCCCCGCCCCCGGGGAGCTGTTTTTT.

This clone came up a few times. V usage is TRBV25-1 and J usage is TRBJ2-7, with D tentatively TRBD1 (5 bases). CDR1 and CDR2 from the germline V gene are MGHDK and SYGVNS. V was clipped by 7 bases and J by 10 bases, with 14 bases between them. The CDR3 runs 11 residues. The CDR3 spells CASTTEDRQYF. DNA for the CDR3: TGTGCCAGCACGACAGAAGACAGACAGTACTTC.

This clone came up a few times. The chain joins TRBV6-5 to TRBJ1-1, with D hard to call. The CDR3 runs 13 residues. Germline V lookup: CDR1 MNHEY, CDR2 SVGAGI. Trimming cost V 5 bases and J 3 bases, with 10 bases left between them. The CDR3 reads CASSGPRDTEAFF. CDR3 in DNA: TGTGCCAGCAGTGGTCCTCGAGACACTGAAGCTTTCTTT.

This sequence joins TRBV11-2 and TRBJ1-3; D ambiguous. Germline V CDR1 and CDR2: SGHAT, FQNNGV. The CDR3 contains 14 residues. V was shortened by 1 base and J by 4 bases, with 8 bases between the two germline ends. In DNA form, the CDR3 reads TGTGCCAGCAGCTTAGTAGACTCGGGAAACACCATATATTTT. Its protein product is CASSLVDSGNTIYF.

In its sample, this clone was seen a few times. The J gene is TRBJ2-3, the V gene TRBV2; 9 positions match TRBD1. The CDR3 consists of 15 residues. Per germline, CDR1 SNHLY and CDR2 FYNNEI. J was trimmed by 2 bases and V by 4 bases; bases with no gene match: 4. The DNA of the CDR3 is TGTGCCAGCAGTGCGCGGGACAGGGACACAGATACGCAGTATTTT. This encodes CASSARDRDTDTQYF.

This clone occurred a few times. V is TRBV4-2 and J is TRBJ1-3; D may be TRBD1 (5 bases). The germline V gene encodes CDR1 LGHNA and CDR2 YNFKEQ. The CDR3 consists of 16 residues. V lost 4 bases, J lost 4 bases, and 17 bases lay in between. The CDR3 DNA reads TGTGCCAGCAGCCGGGACCCGGGAGCTGAGGGAAACACCATATATTTT. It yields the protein CASSRDPGAEGNTIYF.

The CDR3 DNA reads TGCGCCAGCAGCCGCTGGACGGATCAGAACACTGAAGCTTTCTTT. Translation gives CASSRWTDQNTEAFF. The genes are TRBV4-3 and TRBJ1-1; D is uncertain. CDR3 size: 15 residues. CDR1 and CDR2 from the germline V gene are LGHNA and YSLEER. Trimming took off 4 bases at V and 1 base at J, with 13 bases between the two ends.

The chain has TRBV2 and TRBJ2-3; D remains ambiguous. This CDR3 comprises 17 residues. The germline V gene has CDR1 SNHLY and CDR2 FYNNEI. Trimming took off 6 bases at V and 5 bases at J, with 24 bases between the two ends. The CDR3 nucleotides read TGTGCCAGCAGATGGGATAGAGGACCCGGTGGCGGAGATACGCAGTATTTT. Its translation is CASRWDRGPGGGDTQYF.

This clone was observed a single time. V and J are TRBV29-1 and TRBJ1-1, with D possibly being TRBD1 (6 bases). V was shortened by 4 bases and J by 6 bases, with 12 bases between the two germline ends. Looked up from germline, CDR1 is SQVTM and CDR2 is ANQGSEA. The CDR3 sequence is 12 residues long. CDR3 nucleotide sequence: TGCAGCGTTGGAGGGGGTGGGTCTGAAGCTTTCTTT. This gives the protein CSVGGGGSEAFF.

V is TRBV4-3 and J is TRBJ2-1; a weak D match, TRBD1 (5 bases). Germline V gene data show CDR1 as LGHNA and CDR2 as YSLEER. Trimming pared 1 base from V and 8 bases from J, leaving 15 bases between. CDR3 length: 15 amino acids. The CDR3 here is CASSQAMGQGDEQFF. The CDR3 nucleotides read TGCGCCAGCAGCCAAGCAATGGGGCAGGGCGATGAGCAGTTCTTC.

The CDR3 region is CASSLGHLGETQYF. The CDR3 DNA reads as TGCGCCAGCAGCTTGGGCCACTTGGGAGAGACCCAGTACTTC. The J gene is TRBJ2-5, the V gene TRBV5-1; D not certain. The CDR3 length is 14 residues. V was shortened by 0 bases and J by 4 bases, with 10 bases between the two germline ends. Germline V CDR1 and CDR2: SGHRS, YFSETQ.